A single sample is the source of the 10 T cell receptor beta chains below, sequenced in a study of Graves' ophthalmopathy and Graves' hyperthyroidism. Amplifying from RNA transcripts, the study obtained TCR beta CDR3 regions. HTBI primers primed a first-round RT-PCR, and a second-round multiplex PCR followed. One entry per CDR3 protein results from TCRdb running MiXCR on the multiplex PCR reads. This table holds 600,000 to 950,000 distinct CDR3 sequences, 35% to 50% found once. Input material: peripheral blood. The receptors stem from an adult man with Graves' ophthalmopathy.

As concerns this clonotype: At one end, the junction sequence differs from germline, possibly due to a read error. The V and J genes are TRBV2 and TRBJ2-7; weak D call: TRBD1 (5 bases). Germline CDR1 is SNHLY and CDR2 is FYNNEI. The CDR3 is 13 amino acids. The CDR3 loop is CASVPDSAYGQYF. The DNA of the CDR3 is TGTGCCAGCGTCCCAGACAGCGCCTACGGGCAGTACTTC.

This clonotype was counted ten times or more. The rearrangement links TRBV10-2 to TRBJ1-6; D is unclear. This CDR3 comprises 14 residues. Germline loops: CDR1 WSHSY, CDR2 SAAADI. V was pared by 4 bases and J by 5 bases, with 9 bases between. The CDR3 bases are TGCGCCAGCAGTGTGGCAGTTAATAATTCACCCCTCCACTTT. It encodes CASSVAVNNSPLHF.

Turning to this clonotype: This CDR3 fails to terminate in the conserved phenylalanine or tryptophan, so it likely reflects a read error. V and J are TRBV20-1 and TRBJ2-5; D is possibly TRBD1 (6 bases). Trimming pared 7 bases from V and 5 bases from J, leaving 14 bases between. This CDR3 region has 12 residues. In germline, CDR1 is DFQATT, CDR2 SNEGSKA (reference sequence). CDR3 sequence (DNA): TGCAGTGGCAGCCCAGGGGTGGAGACCCAGTACGTC. Translation gives CSGSPGVETQYV.

This clonotype showed up just a few times. An end of the junction does not agree with germline; a read error may underlie this. This chain joins TRBV10-2 and TRBJ2-2; tentative D call: TRBD2 (6 bases). The CDR3 loop spans 15 amino acids. The V gene's germline CDR1 is WSHSY and CDR2 SAAADI. CDR3 DNA sequence: TGTGCCAGCAGTGAAGCGAGGGACTCCACCGGGGAGCTGTTTTTT. It is translated as CASSEARDSTGELFF.

The chain carries TRBV20-1 and TRBJ1-2, with D unclear. Deletions cut 0 bases from V and 6 bases from J, with 8 bases between. The CDR3 spans 12 residues. Germline CDR1 DFQATT, CDR2 SNEGSKA (reference sequence). The CDR3 DNA follows: TGCAGTGCTAGAGATCTTAGGGATGGCTACACCTTC. This translates into CSARDLRDGYTF.

The sample holds many counts of this clonotype. CDR3 protein: CASRRGTTETQYF. DNA of the CDR3: TGTGCCAGCAGGAGGGGGACAACAGAGACCCAGTACTTC. The rearrangement links TRBV2 to TRBJ2-5; weak D call: TRBD1 (6 bases). Trimming stripped 6 bases from V and 4 bases from J, with 12 bases between. The germline gives CDR1 SNHLY, CDR2 FYNNEI. This CDR3 contains 13 residues.

The chain joins TRBV7-9 to TRBJ1-2, with TRBD1 identical over 11 bases. The ends lost 7 bases at V and 2 bases at J; junction bases unmatched: 9. The CDR3 has 16 residues. The V gene's germline CDR1 is SEHNR and CDR2 FQNEAQ (reference sequence). This chain's CDR3 is CASNSGQGVTNYGYTF. As DNA, the CDR3 is TGTGCCAGCAACTCGGGACAGGGGGTCACGAACTATGGCTACACCTTC.

The genes are TRBV29-1 and TRBJ2-7; 13 bases match TRBD2. The J call is uncertain, as TRBJ2-1 better fits the DNA end. The CDR3 runs to 16 residues. CDR1 and CDR2 (germline): SQVTM, ANQGSEA. The CDR3 DNA reads TGCAGCGGCCGAGGACTAGCGGGAGTTGGTGGCAATGAGCAGTTCTTC. Translating gives CSGRGLAGVGGNEQFF.

This clonotype was seen a handful of times. The chain recombines TRBV7-2 with TRBJ2-7; TRBD2 aligns across 11 bases. The CDR3 totals 16 residues. Germline lookup yields CDR1 SGHTA and CDR2 FQGNSA. J was trimmed by 1 base and V by 5 bases; bases with no gene match: 7. The CDR3, as DNA: TGTGCCAGCAGCCGCCGGGGACTAGCGGAATCCTACGAGCAGTACTTC. Its protein product is CASSRRGLAESYEQYF. The full variable domain, with the rest looked up from reference TRBV7-2 and TRBJ2-7, is GAGVSQSPSNKVTEKGKDVELRCDPISGHTALYWYRQSLGQGLEFLIYFQGNSAPDKSGLPSDRFSAERTGGSVSTLTIQRTQQEDSAVYLCASSRRGLAESYEQYFGPGTRLTVT.

In its sample, this clonotype was seen a few times. The V and J genes are TRBV11-2 and TRBJ2-5; D is tentatively TRBD1 or TRBD2 (6 bases each). There are 17 residues in the CDR3. V lost 5 bases, J lost 5 bases, and 24 bases lay in between. Germline CDR1 and CDR2: SGHAT and FQNNGV. DNA of the CDR3: TGTGCCAGCAGCCCTAGGGGGGCACAACGCGGATTTGAGACCCAGTACTTC. Amino acid sequence: CASSPRGAQRGFETQYF.